This T cell receptor (beta chain) comes out of a study of shared clonotypes between healthy human individuals. For the study at large: Researchers assigned three CD4 naive, three CD4 memory, two CD8 naive and one CD8 memory plate to each donor. Study results and caveats: Naive subsets usually exceeded memory subsets in estimated richness. Rarefaction indicated that sorted-subset sequencing remained incomplete although depth was large.

Each sorted subset replicate got 200 ng genomic DNA, roughly 33,000 genomes. Assay: immunoSEQ multiplex PCR; the TCRdb copy retains only in-frame clones and omits some. The sample records approximately 1,500,000 clones, roughly 96% being singletons. A word on this clone: Its antigen is currently unknown.

The germline gives CDR1 SGHRS, CDR2 YFSETQ. This CDR3 spans 14 amino acids. Trimming left V 0 bases short and J 4 bases short, with 7 bases between. This sequence originates from a young man in good health. This chain uses TRBV5-1 with TRBJ2-2; D is possibly TRBD1 (5 bases). The sequencing sample was made of naive CD4+ T cells sorted from blood. The subset is: CD45RA+ positively selected. In DNA, the CDR3 is TGCGCCAGCAGCTTGGACAGGTTCACCGGGGAGCTGTTTTTT. Protein: CASSLDRFTGELFF. The full variable domain, completed using reference TRBV5-1 and TRBJ2-2, is KAGVTQTPRYLIKTRGQQVTLSCSPISGHRSVSWYQQTPGQGLQFLFEYFSETQRNKGNFPGRFSGRQFSNSRSEMNVSTLELGDSALYLCASSLDRFTGELFFGEGSRLTVL.